The source of this TCR beta chain is a study of T cells in Graves' hyperthyroidism and ophthalmopathy. Study results and caveats: It was a median around 6 months before onset that the model predicted ophthalmopathy.

Aged 18 to 65, the patients had hyperthyroidism that was newly diagnosed and had lasted under 2 months. Germline V gene data show CDR1 as LNHDA and CDR2 as SQIVND (reference sequence). The CDR3 totals 13 residues. V was trimmed by 1 base and J by 2 bases, leaving 6 bases between them. Only a few counts were recorded for this clonotype. What it binds is unknown. From RNA transcripts, TCR beta CDR3 regions were amplified. HTBI primers were used for first-round RT-PCR of the TCR CDR3. MiXCR, run by TCRdb on the multiplex PCR reads, gives a single entry per CDR3 protein. The sample contains about 720,000 distinct CDR3 sequences, around 17% of which appear only once.

The sequencing input was blood. The receptor was derived from a man aged 18-30 years with Graves' hyperthyroidism. V and J are TRBV19 and TRBJ2-7, with D maybe TRBD2 (6 bases). CDR3 sequence (DNA): TGTGCCAGTAGTATAGGGACTACCTACGAGCAGTACTTC. This translates into CASSIGTTYEQYF. Combining the CDR3 with reference TRBV19 and TRBJ2-7 gives the whole variable domain DGGITQSPKYLFRKEGQNVTLSCEQNLNHDAMYWYRQDPGQGLRLIYYSQIVNDFQKGDIAEGYSVSREKKESFPLTVTSAQKNPTAFYLCASSIGTTYEQYFGPGTRLTVT.